Detailed here is one T cell receptor beta chain. This CDR3 has 13 amino acids. The V gene's germline CDR1 is MGHRA and CDR2 YSYEKL. V was cut by 8 bases and J by 3 bases, with 12 bases left in between. These data belong to a study of OX40 agonist ivuxolimab in advanced cancers. The method was immunoSEQ multiplex PCR; TCRdb's version includes in-frame clones alone and lacks a portion of them. Of tens of thousands of clones listed, more than 80% are singletons. The sequencing here drew on CD4+ or CD8+ T cells sorted from blood, taken in a trial of the OX40 agonist ivuxolimab. This receptor was identified in an adult with an advanced solid tumor such as melanoma, head and neck, liver or kidney cancer. The rearrangement joins TRBV4-1 to TRBJ2-3; D assignment may be TRBD1 or TRBD2 (5 bases each). The CDR3 nucleotides read TGCGCCAGCCGGGCCAGGGAGACAGATACGCAGTATTTT. As protein: CASRARETDTQYF.